This T cell receptor (beta chain) was captured in a study of cytomegalovirus exposure and HLA in healthy donors. Study-wide results and caveats: Presence/absence analyses assumed roughly uniform sequencing depth across donors.

PCR primers comprised 60 Vbeta and 13 Jbeta primers. This table comes from immunoSEQ multiplex PCR, and its TCRdb copy is limited to in-frame clones, with some not included. The table lists 100,000 or so clones, approximately 70% of them singletons. With regard to this clone: Its antigen is not identified.

CDR1 SGHNT and CDR2 YYREEE come from the germline V gene (reference sequence). The CDR3 consists of 14 residues. Trimming pared 4 bases from V and 6 bases from J, leaving 15 bases between. This TCR was recovered from a man under 40 in good health and CMV-seronegative. Sequencing input: PBMCs. The chain links TRBV5-4 to TRBJ2-3; no clear D. The CDR3 coding sequence is TGTGCCAGCAGCCTACCTCACCCCGCGGATACGCAGTATTTT. It codes for CASSLPHPADTQYF.